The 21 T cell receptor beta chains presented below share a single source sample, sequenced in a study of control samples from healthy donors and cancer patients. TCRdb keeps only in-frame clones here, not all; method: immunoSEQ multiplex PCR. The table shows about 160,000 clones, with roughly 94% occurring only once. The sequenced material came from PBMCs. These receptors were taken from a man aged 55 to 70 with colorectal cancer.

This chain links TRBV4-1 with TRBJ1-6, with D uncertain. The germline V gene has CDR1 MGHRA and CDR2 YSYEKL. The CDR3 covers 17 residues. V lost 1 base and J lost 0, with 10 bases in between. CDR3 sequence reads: CASSQGPGSSYNSPLHF. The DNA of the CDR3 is TGCGCCAGCAGCCAAGGACCGGGGAGCTCCTATAATTCACCCCTCCACTTT.

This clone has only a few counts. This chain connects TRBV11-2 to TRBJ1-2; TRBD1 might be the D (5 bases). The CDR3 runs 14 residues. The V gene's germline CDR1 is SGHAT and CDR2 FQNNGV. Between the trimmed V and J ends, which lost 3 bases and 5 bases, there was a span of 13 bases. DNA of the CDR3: TGTGCCAGCAGCTTCCCCAGACAGATTTATGGCTACACCTTC. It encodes CASSFPRQIYGYTF.

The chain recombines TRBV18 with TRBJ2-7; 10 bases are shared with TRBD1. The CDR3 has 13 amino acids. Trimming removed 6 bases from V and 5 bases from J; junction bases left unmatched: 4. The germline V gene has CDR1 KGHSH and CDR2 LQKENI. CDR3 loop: CASSGTGDDEQYF. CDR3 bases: TGTGCCAGCTCTGGGACAGGGGATGACGAGCAGTACTTC. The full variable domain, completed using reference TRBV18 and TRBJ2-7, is NAGVMQNPRHLVRRRGQEARLRCSPMKGHSHVYWYRQLPEEGLKFMVYLQKENIIDESGMPKERFSAEFPKEGPSILRIQQVVRGDSAAYFCASSGTGDDEQYFGPGTRLTVT.

The CDR3 loop reads CARSLAPGDEQFF. The CDR3 DNA sequence: TGTGCCAGAAGCTTGGCCCCAGGGGATGAGCAGTTCTTC. The chain combines TRBV5-3 with TRBJ2-1, with D perhaps matching TRBD1 (6 bases). TRBV5-3 is an ORF, with its function uncertain. This CDR3 region has 13 residues. The ends were cut back, 0 bases at V and 8 bases at J, with 9 bases in the middle.

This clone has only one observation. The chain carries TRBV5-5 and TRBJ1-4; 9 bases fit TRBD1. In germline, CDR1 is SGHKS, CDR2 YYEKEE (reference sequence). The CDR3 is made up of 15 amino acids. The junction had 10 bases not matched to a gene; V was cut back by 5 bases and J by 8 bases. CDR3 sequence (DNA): TGTGCCAGCAGTACTACAGGGGGCGGAGGAGAAAAACTGTTTTTT. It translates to CASSTTGGGGEKLFF.

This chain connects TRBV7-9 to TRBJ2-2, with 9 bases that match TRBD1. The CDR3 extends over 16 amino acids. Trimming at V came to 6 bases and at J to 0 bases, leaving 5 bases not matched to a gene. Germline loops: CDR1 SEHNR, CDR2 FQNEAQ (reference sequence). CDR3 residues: CASRNTGGPNTGELFF. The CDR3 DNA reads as TGTGCCAGCAGGAATACAGGGGGCCCGAACACCGGGGAGCTGTTTTTT.

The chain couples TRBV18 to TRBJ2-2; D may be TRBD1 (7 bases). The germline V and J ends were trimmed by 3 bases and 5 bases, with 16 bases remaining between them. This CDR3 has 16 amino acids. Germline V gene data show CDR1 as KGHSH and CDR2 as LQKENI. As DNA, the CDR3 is TGTGCCAGCTCACCCTCGGAGGGGGCGGAGACCGGGGAGCTGTTTTTT. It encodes CASSPSEGAETGELFF.

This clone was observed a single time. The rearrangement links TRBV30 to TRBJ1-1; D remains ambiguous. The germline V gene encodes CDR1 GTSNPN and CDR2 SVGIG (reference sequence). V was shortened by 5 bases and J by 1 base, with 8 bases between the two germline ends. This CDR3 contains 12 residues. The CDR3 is CAWVPENTEAFF. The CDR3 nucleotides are TGTGCCTGGGTGCCGGAGAACACTGAAGCTTTCTTT. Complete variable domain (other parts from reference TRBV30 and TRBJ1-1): SQTIHQWPATLVQPVGSPLSLECTVEGTSNPNLYWYRQAAGRGLQLLFYSVGIGQISSEVPQNLSASRPQDRQFILSSKKLLLSDSGFYLCAWVPENTEAFFGQGTRLTVV.

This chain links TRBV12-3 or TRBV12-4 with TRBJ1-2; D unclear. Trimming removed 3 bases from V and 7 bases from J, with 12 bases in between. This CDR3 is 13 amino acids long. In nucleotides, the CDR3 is TGTGCCAGCAGTTTTCAGGATCGAGGTGGCTACACCTTC. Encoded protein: CASSFQDRGGYTF.

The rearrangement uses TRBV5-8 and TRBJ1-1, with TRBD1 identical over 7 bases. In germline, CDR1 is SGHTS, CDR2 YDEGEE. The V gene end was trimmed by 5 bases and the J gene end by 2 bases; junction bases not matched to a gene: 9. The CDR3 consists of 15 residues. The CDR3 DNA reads TGTGCCAGCAGGAGGGGGCATGTAGTTAACACTGAAGCTTTCTTT. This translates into CASRRGHVVNTEAFF.

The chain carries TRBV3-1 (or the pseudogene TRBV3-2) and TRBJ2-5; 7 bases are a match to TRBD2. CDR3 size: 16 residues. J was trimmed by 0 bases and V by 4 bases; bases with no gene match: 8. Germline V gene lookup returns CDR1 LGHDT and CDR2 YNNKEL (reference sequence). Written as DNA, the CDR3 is TGTGCCAGCAGCCCCCAGAGTAGCGGGTACCAAGAGACCCAGTACTTC. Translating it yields CASSPQSSGYQETQYF.

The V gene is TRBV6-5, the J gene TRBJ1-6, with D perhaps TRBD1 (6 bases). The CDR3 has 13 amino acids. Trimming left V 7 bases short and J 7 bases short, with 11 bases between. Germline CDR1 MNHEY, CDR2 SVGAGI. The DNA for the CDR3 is TGTGCCAGCACCTGGACAGAAAATTCACCCCTCCACTTT. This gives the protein CASTWTENSPLHF.

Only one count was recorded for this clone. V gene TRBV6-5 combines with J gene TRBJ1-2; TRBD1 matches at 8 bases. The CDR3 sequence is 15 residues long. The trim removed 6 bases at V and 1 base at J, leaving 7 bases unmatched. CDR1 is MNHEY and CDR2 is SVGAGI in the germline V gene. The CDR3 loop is CASRAGTGVNYGYTF. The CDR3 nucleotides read TGTGCCAGCAGAGCCGGGACAGGAGTTAACTATGGCTACACCTTC.

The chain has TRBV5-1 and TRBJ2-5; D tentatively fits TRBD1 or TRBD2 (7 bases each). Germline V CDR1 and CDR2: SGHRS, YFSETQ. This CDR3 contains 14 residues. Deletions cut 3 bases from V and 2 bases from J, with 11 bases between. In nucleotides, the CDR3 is TGCGCCAGCAGCTCCAGGGGGGGGCAAGAGACCCAGTACTTC. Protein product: CASSSRGGQETQYF.

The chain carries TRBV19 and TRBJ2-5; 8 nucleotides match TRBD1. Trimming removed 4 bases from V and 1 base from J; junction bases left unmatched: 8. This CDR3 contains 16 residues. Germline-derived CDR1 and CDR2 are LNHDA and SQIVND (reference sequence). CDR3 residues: CASSTTGATSQETQYF. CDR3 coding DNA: TGTGCCAGTAGTACGACAGGGGCCACTTCCCAAGAGACCCAGTACTTC.

The CDR3 sequence: CASSEYRGGTEAFF. DNA of the CDR3: TGCGCCAGCAGTGAGTATCGAGGGGGGACTGAAGCTTTCTTT. The chain has TRBV10-1 and TRBJ1-1; D might be TRBD1 (6 bases). Germline CDR1 and CDR2: WNHNN and SYGVQD (reference sequence). This CDR3 region has 14 residues. Trimming shortened V by 1 base and J by 5 bases, and 11 bases separated the two germline ends.

The CDR3 region is CASSEGQGASEQYF. Here the CDR3 DNA reads TGCGCCAGCAGCGAGGGACAGGGGGCAAGTGAGCAGTACTTC. J is TRBJ2-7 and V is TRBV5-1, with TRBD1 identical over 12 bases. Trimming cost V 4 bases and J 7 bases; bases outside gene matches: 6. In germline, CDR1 is SGHRS, CDR2 YFSETQ. The CDR3 has 14 residues.

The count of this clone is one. This CDR3 is CASSTVGDFWETQYF. The CDR3 DNA follows: TGCGCCAGCAGCACGGTGGGGGATTTCTGGGAGACCCAGTACTTC. The chain has TRBV5-1 and TRBJ2-5; the D call may be TRBD1 or TRBD2 (5 bases each). CDR1 SGHRS and CDR2 YFSETQ come from the germline V gene. CDR3 length: 15 residues. Trimming cost V 4 bases and J 5 bases, with 18 bases left between them.

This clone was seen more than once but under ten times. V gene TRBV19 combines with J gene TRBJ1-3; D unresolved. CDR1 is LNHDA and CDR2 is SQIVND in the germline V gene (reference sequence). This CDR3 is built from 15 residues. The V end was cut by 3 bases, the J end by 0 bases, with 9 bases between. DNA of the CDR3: TGTGCCAGTAGTATGGGGATAGACTCTGGAAACACCATATATTTT. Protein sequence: CASSMGIDSGNTIYF.

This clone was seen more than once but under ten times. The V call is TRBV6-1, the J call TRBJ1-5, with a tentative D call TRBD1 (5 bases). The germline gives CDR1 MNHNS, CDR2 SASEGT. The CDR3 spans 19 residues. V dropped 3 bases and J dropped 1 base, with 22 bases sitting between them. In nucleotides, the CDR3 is TGTGCCAGCAGTGACTTTTTTGTTGGGGACGGTAGGAGCAATCAGCCCCAGCATTTT. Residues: CASSDFFVGDGRSNQPQHF.

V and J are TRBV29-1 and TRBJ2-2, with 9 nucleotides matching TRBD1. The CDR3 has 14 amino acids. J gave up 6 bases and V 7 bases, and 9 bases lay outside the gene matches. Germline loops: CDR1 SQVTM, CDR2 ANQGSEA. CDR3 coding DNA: TGCAGCGCCTCGGGACAGGGTATACCCGGGGAGCTGTTTTTT. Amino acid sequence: CSASGQGIPGELFF.